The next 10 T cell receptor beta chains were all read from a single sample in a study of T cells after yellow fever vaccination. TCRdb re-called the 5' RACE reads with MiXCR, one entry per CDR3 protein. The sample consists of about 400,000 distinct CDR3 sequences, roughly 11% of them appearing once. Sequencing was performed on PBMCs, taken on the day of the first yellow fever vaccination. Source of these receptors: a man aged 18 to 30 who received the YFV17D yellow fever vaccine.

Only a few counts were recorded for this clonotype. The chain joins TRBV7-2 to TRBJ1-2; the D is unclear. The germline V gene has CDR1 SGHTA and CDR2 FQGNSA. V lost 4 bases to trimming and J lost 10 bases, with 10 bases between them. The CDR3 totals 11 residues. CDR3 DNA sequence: TGTGCCAGCAGCTCGTTGGTATCCTACACCTTC. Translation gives CASSSLVSYTF.

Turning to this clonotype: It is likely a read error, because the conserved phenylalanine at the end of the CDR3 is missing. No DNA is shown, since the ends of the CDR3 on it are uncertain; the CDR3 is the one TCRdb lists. This CDR3 reads CASSWDWLAGVGG. This chain links TRBV6-2 or TRBV6-3 with TRBJ2-7; whether TRBD2, the table's D call, matches the DNA was not checked. The CDR3 has 13 residues if both end residues are counted. Germline CDR1 reads MNHEY; CDR2 reads SVGEGT.

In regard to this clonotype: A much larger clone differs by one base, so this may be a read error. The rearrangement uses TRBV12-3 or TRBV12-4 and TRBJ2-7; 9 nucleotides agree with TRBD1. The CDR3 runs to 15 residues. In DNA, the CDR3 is TGTGCCAGCCGCCCCACGGGACAGGGAACCTACGAGCGGTACTTC. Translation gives CASRPTGQGTYERYF.

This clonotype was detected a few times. CDR3 nucleotides: TGTGCCAGCAGCCAGGGAAATAATAATTCACCCCTCCACTTT. This translates into CASSQGNNNSPLHF. The chain uses TRBV6-1 and TRBJ1-6; maybe TRBD1 (5 bases). Germline V gene data show CDR1 as MNHNS and CDR2 as SASEGT. Trimming left V 6 bases short and J 5 bases short, with 11 bases between. The CDR3 is made up of 14 amino acids.

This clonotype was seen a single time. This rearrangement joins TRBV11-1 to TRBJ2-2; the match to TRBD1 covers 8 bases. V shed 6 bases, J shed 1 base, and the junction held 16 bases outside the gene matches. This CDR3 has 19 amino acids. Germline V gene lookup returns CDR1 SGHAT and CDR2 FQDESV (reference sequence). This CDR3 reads CASRPGTGIVHWNTGELFF. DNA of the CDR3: TGTGCCAGCAGACCCGGGACAGGCATAGTACACTGGAACACCGGGGAGCTGTTTTTT.

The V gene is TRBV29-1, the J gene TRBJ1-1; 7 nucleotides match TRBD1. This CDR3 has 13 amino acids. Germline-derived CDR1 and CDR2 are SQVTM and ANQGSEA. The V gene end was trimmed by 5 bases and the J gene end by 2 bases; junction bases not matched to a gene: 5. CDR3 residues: CSVKDRINTEAFF. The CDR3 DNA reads TGCAGCGTTAAGGACAGGATTAACACTGAAGCTTTCTTT.

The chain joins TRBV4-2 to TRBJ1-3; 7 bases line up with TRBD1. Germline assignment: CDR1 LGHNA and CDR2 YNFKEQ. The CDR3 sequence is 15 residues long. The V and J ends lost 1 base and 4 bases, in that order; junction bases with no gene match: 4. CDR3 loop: CASSQGTGEGNTIYF. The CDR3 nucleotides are TGTGCCAGCAGCCAAGGAACAGGGGAGGGAAACACCATATATTTT.

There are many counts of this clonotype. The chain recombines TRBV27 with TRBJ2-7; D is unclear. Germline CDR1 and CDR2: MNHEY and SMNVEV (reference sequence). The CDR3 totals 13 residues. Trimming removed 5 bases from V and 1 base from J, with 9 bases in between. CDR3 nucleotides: TGTGCCAGCAGTCACGGGCCATCCTACGAGCAGTACGTC. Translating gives CASSHGPSYEQYV.

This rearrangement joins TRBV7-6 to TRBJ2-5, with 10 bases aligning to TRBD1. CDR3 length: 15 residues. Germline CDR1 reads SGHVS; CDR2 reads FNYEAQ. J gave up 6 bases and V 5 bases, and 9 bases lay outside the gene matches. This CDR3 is CASSPGTGVGKTQYF. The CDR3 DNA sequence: TGTGCCAGCAGCCCCGGGACAGGGGTCGGGAAGACCCAGTACTTC.

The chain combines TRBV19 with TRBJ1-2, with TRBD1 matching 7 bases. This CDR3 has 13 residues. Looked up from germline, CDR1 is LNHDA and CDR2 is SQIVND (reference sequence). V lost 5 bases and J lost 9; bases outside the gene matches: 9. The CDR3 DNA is TGTGCCAGTAGTCCCACGGGGACAGAAAGCTACACCTTC. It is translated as CASSPTGTESYTF.